This is a list of T cell receptor beta chains from one sample in a study of blood T cell repertoires in COVID-19. TCRdb's table, derived via immunoSEQ multiplex PCR, lists solely in-frame clones and lacks some. The table shows about 210,000 clones, with around 86% occurring only once. The source material was PBMCs or T cells enriched from blood (not recorded which). Receptors were obtained from a woman aged 45-65 years with acute COVID-19. The CDR3 runs from the conserved cysteine through the conserved F or W. The order of the fields is V gene, D gene, CDR3 protein. The D gene is left open where the match is weak.

V gene: TRBV18
D gene: NA
CDR3 protein: CASSPNLQSQETQYF

V gene: TRBV6-6
D gene: TRBD2
CDR3 protein: CASSYERGAYEQYF

V gene: TRBV28
D gene: TRBD2
CDR3 protein: CASSLMTSPIQYF

V gene: TRBV5-1
D gene: NA
CDR3 protein: CASSLGPGGHTEAFF

V gene: TRBV4-2
D gene: NA
CDR3 protein: CASSQDPTTLPGRTNEKLFF

V gene: TRBV18
D gene: TRBD1
CDR3 protein: CASSPWQTGAQQTQYF

V gene: TRBV6-2/TRBV6-3
D gene: NA
CDR3 protein: CASSRGGFGYEQYF

V gene: TRBV28
D gene: NA
CDR3 protein: CASSTAGLQEKLFF

V gene: TRBV7-2
D gene: NA
CDR3 protein: CASSLLKAGLYTEAFF

V gene: TRBV29-1
D gene: NA
CDR3 protein: CSVDQRQETQYF

V gene: TRBV28
D gene: TRBD1
CDR3 protein: CASSFSPGGQGQPQHF

V gene: TRBV11-2
D gene: NA
CDR3 protein: CASSLAYSGANVLTF

V gene: TRBV2
D gene: NA
CDR3 protein: CASSERGVVGPFQPQHF

V gene: TRBV19
D gene: TRBD1
CDR3 protein: CASQGGQAINYGYTF

V gene: TRBV5-6
D gene: TRBD1
CDR3 protein: CASSFRQGQQYF

V gene: TRBV2
D gene: NA
CDR3 protein: CASSERRVNEKLFF